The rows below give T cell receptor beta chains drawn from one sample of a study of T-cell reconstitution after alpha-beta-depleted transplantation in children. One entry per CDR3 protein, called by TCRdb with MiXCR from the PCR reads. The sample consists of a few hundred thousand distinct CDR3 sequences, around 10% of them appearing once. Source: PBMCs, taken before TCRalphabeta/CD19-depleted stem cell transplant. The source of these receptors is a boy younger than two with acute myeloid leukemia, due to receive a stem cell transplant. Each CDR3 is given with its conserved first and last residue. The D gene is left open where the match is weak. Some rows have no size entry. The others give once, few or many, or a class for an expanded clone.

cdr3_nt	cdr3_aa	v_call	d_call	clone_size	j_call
TGCGCCAGCAGTCCGGTAGCGGGGGAGGGGAAAGATACGCAGTATTTT	CASSPVAGEGKDTQYF	TRBV10-2	TRBD2	many	TRBJ2-3
TGTGCCAGCAGTTTAGGGGGGGCAGCGAACACCGGGGAGCTGTTTTTT	CASSLGGAANTGELFF	TRBV12-3/TRBV12-4	NA	many	TRBJ2-2
TGTGCCAGCAGTTTATGGGACAGCCAGCCCCAGCATTTT	CASSLWDSQPQHF	TRBV12-3/TRBV12-4	TRBD1	NA	TRBJ1-5
TGTGCCAGCAGCGACACACTAGCGAAAACCTACGAGCAGTACTTC	CASSDTLAKTYEQYF	TRBV4-2	TRBD2	many	TRBJ2-7
TGCGCCAGCAGCCTCTCAGTTGCAACTAATGAAAAACTGTTTTTT	CASSLSVATNEKLFF	TRBV4-3	NA	many	TRBJ1-4
TGTGCCAGCAGCCTCAGGGCCCCCTGGGACTACGAGCAGTACTTC	CASSLRAPWDYEQYF	TRBV7-6	NA	many	TRBJ2-7
TGCAGCCTTACAATTGACGGCCGACCTAGGGGACAGACCCGGGAGACCCAGTACTTC	CSLTIDGRPRGQTRETQYF	TRBV29-1	TRBD1	few	TRBJ2-5
TGTGCCAGCAGCTTATCGGGGGCAACTAATGAAAAACTGTTTTTT	CASSLSGATNEKLFF	TRBV7-8	NA	NA	TRBJ1-4
TGTGCCAGCAGCGTTAATCCCAATGAGCAGTTCTTC	CASSVNPNEQFF	TRBV5-4	NA	few	TRBJ2-1
TGCGCCAGCAGCCTGATCTCATCGAACACCGGGGAGCTGTTTTTT	CASSLISSNTGELFF	TRBV5-1	NA	NA	TRBJ2-2
TGTGCCAGCAGTTTATCAGGGCCAGGGTTCGACGAGCAGTACTTC	CASSLSGPGFDEQYF	TRBV28	NA	many	TRBJ2-7
TGCGCCAGCAGAGAGACTAACTATGGCTACACCTTC	CASRETNYGYTF	TRBV10-2	NA	many	TRBJ1-2
TGTGCCAGCAGCCAAGAGCCCGGGGTGGCCCTTGAGCAGTACTTC	CASSQEPGVALEQYF	TRBV4-2	NA	NA	TRBJ2-7
TGTGCCAGCAACCCCTTCGGGGACAACTACGAGCAGTACTTC	CASNPFGDNYEQYF	TRBV28	NA	many	TRBJ2-7
TGTGCCAGCAGTTTAAGACAGGGGGCCCCCTACGAGCAGTACTTC	CASSLRQGAPYEQYF	TRBV12-3/TRBV12-4	TRBD1	many	TRBJ2-7
TGTGCCAGCAGTTCCCCCGGTCGCGGGGGGGCCTACGAGCAGTACTTC	CASSSPGRGGAYEQYF	TRBV12-3/TRBV12-4	TRBD2	NA	TRBJ2-7
TGTGCCAGCAGCCCCCAAGTGGTGGGGACCTACGAGCAGTACTTC	CASSPQVVGTYEQYF	TRBV5-5	NA	many	TRBJ2-7
TGTGCCAGCAGCGTCTCTTTCATATCTGGGGCCAACGTCCTGACTTTC	CASSVSFISGANVLTF	TRBV9	NA	many	TRBJ2-6
TGTGCCAGCAGCTTAGTTGCGCTAGCCTACGAGCAGTACTTC	CASSLVALAYEQYF	TRBV11-2	NA	many	TRBJ2-7
TGTGCCAGCAGTTTAACACAGGGGGCAAATCAGCCCCAGCATTTT	CASSLTQGANQPQHF	TRBV28	TRBD1	many	TRBJ1-5
TGTGCCAGCAGCGCTAGCGGGGGGGATATCACCGGGGAGCTGTTTTTT	CASSASGGDITGELFF	TRBV9	TRBD2	many	TRBJ2-2
TGTGCCAGCAGCCTCGCACAGTTTAATGAAAAACTGTTTTTT	CASSLAQFNEKLFF	TRBV3-1	NA	many	TRBJ1-4
TGCAGCGTTCCCCTTGTGGGACTAGCAACCTACAATGAGCAGTTCTTC	CSVPLVGLATYNEQFF	TRBV29-1	TRBD2	many	TRBJ2-1
TGTGCCAGCAGCTTAGGGTACCAACTACAAGCTTTCTTT	CASSLGYQLQAFF	TRBV7-9	NA	many	TRBJ1-1
TGTGCCAGCAGTTTGCCTAGTAATGGGGATACGCAGTATTTT	CASSLPSNGDTQYF	TRBV12-3/TRBV12-4	NA	many	TRBJ2-3
TGTGCCAGCAGTTACAGGGGAGATCAGCCCCAGCATTTT	CASSYRGDQPQHF	TRBV6-5	NA	many	TRBJ1-5
TGCAGTGTGTTACAGTCCTCCTCTGGGGCCAACGTCCTGACTTTC	CSVLQSSSGANVLTF	TRBV20-1	NA	NA	TRBJ2-6
TGTGCTAGTGGTTTGGTACGGGGCAGGGGGGCCCGGGAGACCCAGTACTTC	CASGLVRGRGARETQYF	TRBV12-5	NA	many	TRBJ2-5
TGTGCCAGCTCACCGCTAACTCGGGGGGCCGGAGATACGCAGTATTTT	CASSPLTRGAGDTQYF	TRBV18	NA	NA	TRBJ2-3
TGTGCCAGCAGGCCTGACAGGTCAGAAGCTTTCTTT	CASRPDRSEAFF	TRBV12-3/TRBV12-4	NA	NA	TRBJ1-1
TGTGCCAGCAGCTCACCGGGACTAGTGATAGAGACCCAGTACTTC	CASSSPGLVIETQYF	TRBV7-2	TRBD2	NA	TRBJ2-5
TGCAGTGCTAGAGATAGGGCGACAGGGACGCGGAGCTACATTCAGTACTTC	CSARDRATGTRSYIQYF	TRBV20-1	TRBD1	many	TRBJ2-4
TGTGCCAGCAGCCTCGGACAGTCTAATGAAAAACTGTTTTTT	CASSLGQSNEKLFF	TRBV28	NA	many	TRBJ1-4
TGCGCCAGCAGCCCTATTAACAGAGCCAAAAACATTCAGTACTTC	CASSPINRAKNIQYF	TRBV5-1	NA	many	TRBJ2-4
TGCGCCAGCAGCTTAGAGTTCCTCAACAATGAGCAGTTCTTC	CASSLEFLNNEQFF	TRBV5-1	NA	many	TRBJ2-1
TGTGCCAGCTCACCTCCGTGGACTGCCAGGTCGGAATTCACAGATACGCAGTATTTT	CASSPPWTARSEFTDTQYF	TRBV18	NA	NA	TRBJ2-3
TGTGCCAGCAGCTTAAGGGACGGGCCGTACGAGCAGTACTTC	CASSLRDGPYEQYF	TRBV7-9	NA	few	TRBJ2-7
TGCAGCGTTGAAGGGCCCGTGCCACAGCTGAGCAATCAGCCCCAGCATTTT	CSVEGPVPQLSNQPQHF	TRBV29-1	NA	many	TRBJ1-5
TGTGCCAGCAGCCGGGACAGCCCAAGGTACGAGCAGTACTTC	CASSRDSPRYEQYF	TRBV4-2	TRBD1	few	TRBJ2-7
TGTGCTAGTGGTTTGGGATTTCTAGCGGGGTACAATGAGCAGTTCTTC	CASGLGFLAGYNEQFF	TRBV12-5	TRBD2	NA	TRBJ2-1
TGTGCCAGCAGTTTGTTAGCGGGGAGGGACGTATCCAAAAACATTCAGTACTTC	CASSLLAGRDVSKNIQYF	TRBV27	TRBD2	many	TRBJ2-4
TGCGCCAGCAGCTTCAAAAGCGGGGAAGACAATGAGCAGTTCTTC	CASSFKSGEDNEQFF	TRBV5-1	TRBD2	many	TRBJ2-1
TGTGCCAGTACTAGCCGGGACAAAGCCGAGAATGAGCAGTTCTTC	CASTSRDKAENEQFF	TRBV19	NA	many	TRBJ2-1
TGCGCCAGCAGCCAAGTTCTAGGAACCTACGAGCAGTACTTC	CASSQVLGTYEQYF	TRBV4-3	NA	many	TRBJ2-7
TGTGCCAGCAGTTCTCGACAGGGACTAGCGGATCCACAAGAGACCCAGTACTTC	CASSSRQGLADPQETQYF	TRBV6-2/TRBV6-3	TRBD2	few	TRBJ2-5
TGTGCCAGCAGCTTACAAGTGGGAGAAGGGACCAACGAGCAGTACTTC	CASSLQVGEGTNEQYF	TRBV7-9	NA	NA	TRBJ2-7
TGTGCCAGCAAAAAGGAGGGATACGAGCAGTACTTC	CASKKEGYEQYF	TRBV6-1	NA	many	TRBJ2-7